In this sample, the clone carrying this TCR beta chain turned up many times. The CDR3 spans 17 residues. V lost 4 bases, J lost 3 bases, and 22 bases lay in between. Germline V lookup: CDR1 MDHEN, CDR2 SYDVKM. Amplified regions were TCR beta CDR3 sequences from RNA transcripts. HTBI primers drove first-round RT-PCR of the TCR CDR3. TCRdb re-derived calls from the multiplex PCR reads in MiXCR, one entry per CDR3 protein. Of under 400,000 distinct CDR3 sequences in the sample, approximately 13% were seen once. The data were obtained in a study of T cells in Graves' hyperthyroidism and ophthalmopathy. The chain recombines TRBV28 with TRBJ2-7; TRBD1 is a possible D gene (6 bases). Material for sequencing was blood. The TCR originated in a woman younger than 35 with Graves' hyperthyroidism. The CDR3 here is CASSSPNDRTYYYEQYF. The CDR3 coding sequence is TGTGCCAGCAGTTCGCCCAATGACAGGACATACTACTACGAGCAGTACTTC. Based on the CDR3 plus reference TRBV28 and TRBJ2-7, the full variable domain is DVKVTQSSRYLVKRTGEKVFLECVQDMDHENMFWYRQDPGLGLRLIYFSYDVKMKEKGDIPEGYSVSREKKERFSLILESASTNQTSMYLCASSSPNDRTYYYEQYFGPGTRLTVT.